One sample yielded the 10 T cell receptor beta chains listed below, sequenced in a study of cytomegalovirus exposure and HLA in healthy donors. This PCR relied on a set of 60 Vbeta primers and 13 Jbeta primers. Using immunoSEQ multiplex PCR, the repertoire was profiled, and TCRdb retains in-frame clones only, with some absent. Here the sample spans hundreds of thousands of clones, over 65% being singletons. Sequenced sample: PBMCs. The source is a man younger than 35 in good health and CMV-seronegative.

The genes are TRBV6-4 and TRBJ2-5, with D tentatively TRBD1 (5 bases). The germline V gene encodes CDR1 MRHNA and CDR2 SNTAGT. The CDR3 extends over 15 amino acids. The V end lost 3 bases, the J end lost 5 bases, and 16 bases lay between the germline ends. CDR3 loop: CASSEEGVSFETQYF. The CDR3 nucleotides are TGTGCCAGCAGTGAGGAAGGGGTAAGTTTTGAGACCCAGTACTTC.

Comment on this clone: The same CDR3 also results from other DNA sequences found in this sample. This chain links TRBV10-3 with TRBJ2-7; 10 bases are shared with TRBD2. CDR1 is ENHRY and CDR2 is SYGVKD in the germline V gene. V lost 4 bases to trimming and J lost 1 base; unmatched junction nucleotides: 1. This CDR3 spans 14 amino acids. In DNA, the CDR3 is TGTGCCATCAGTGGGACTAGCGGATCCTACGAGCAGTACTTC. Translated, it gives CAISGTSGSYEQYF.

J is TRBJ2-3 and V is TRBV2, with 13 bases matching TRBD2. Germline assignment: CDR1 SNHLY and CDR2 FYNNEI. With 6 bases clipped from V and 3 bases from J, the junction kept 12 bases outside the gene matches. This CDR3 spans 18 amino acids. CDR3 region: CASRERTSGGGGTDTQYF. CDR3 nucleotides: TGTGCCAGCAGAGAAAGGACTAGCGGGGGAGGGGGTACAGATACGCAGTATTTT.

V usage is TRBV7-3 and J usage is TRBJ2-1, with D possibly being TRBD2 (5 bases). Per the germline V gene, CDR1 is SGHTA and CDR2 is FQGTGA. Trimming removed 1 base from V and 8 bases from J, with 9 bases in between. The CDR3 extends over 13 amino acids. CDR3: CASSLSGPYEQFF. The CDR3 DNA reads TGTGCCAGCAGCTTAAGCGGGCCATATGAGCAGTTCTTC.

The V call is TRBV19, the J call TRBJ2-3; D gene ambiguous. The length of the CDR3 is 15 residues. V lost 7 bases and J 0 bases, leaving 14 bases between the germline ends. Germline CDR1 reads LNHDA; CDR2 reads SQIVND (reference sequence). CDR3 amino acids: CASTLRPDSTDTQYF. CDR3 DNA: TGTGCCAGTACCCTCAGGCCAGATAGCACAGATACGCAGTATTTT. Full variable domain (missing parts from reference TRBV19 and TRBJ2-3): DGGITQSPKYLFRKEGQNVTLSCEQNLNHDAMYWYRQDPGQGLRLIYYSQIVNDFQKGDIAEGYSVSREKKESFPLTVTSAQKNPTAFYLCASTLRPDSTDTQYFGPGTRLTVL.

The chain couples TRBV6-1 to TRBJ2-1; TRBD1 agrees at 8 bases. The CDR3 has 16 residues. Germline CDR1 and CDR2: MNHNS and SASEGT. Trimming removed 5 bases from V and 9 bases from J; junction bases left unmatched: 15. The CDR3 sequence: CASSKGQGVVGGEQFF. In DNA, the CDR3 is TGTGCCAGCAGTAAAGGACAGGGCGTAGTGGGAGGTGAGCAGTTCTTC.

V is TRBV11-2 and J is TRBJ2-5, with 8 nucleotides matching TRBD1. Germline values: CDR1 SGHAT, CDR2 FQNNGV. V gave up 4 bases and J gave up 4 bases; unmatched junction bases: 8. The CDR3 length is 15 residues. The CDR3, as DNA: TGTGCCAGCAGCTCCGGAACAGGGGGTGCAGAGACCCAGTACTTC. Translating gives CASSSGTGGAETQYF.

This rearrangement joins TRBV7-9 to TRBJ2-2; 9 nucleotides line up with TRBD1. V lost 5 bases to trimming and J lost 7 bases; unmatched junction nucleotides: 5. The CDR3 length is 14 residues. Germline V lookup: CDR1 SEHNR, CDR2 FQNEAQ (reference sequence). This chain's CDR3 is CASSQGTGYGELFF. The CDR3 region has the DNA TGTGCCAGCAGCCAAGGGACAGGGTACGGGGAGCTGTTTTTT.

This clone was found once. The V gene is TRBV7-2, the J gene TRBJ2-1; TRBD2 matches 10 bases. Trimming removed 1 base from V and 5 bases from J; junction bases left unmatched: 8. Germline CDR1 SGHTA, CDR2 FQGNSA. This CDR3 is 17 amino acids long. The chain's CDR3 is CASSLESGRAGNNEQFF. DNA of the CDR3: TGTGCCAGCAGCTTAGAAAGCGGGAGGGCCGGAAACAATGAGCAGTTCTTC.

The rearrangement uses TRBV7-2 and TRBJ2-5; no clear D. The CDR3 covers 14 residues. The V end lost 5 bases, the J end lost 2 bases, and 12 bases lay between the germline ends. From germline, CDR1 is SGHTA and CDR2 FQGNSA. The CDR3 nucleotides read TGTGCCAGCAGCCCCTGGCGGAGACAAGAGACCCAGTACTTC. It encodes CASSPWRRQETQYF.